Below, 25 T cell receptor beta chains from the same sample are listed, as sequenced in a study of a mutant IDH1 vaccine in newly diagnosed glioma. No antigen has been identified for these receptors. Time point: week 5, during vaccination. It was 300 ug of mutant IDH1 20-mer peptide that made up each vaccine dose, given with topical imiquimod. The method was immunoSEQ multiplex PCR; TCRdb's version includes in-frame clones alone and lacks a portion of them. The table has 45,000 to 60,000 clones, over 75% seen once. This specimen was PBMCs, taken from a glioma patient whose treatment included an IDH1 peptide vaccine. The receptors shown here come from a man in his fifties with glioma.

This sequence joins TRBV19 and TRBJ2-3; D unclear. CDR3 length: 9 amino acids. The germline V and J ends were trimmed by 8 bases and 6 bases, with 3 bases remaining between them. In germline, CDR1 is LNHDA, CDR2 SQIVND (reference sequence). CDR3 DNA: TGTGCCAGTGGGGATACGCAGTATTTT. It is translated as CASGDTQYF.

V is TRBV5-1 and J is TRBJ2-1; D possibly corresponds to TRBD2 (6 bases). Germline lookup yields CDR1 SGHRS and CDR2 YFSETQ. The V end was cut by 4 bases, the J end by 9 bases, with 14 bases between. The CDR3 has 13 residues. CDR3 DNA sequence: TGCGCCAGCAGCGACCAGACTAGGGGTGAGCAGTTCTTC. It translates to CASSDQTRGEQFF.

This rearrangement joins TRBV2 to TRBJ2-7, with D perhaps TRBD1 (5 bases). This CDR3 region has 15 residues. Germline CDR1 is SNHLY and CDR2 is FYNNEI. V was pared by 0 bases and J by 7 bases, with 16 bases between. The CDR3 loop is CASSEAQGRAGEQYF. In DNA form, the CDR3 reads TGTGCCAGCAGTGAAGCGCAAGGCAGGGCAGGGGAGCAGTACTTC.

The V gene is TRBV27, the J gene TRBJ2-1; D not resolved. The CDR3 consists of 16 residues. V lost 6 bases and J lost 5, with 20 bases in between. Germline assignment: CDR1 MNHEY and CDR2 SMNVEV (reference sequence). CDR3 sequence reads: CASRPKFALGNNEQFF. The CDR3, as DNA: TGTGCCAGCAGGCCTAAATTCGCCCTAGGGAACAATGAGCAGTTCTTC.

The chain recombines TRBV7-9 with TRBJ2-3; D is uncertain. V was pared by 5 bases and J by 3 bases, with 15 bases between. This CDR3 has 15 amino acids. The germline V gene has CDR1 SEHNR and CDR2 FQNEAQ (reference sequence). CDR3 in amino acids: CASSPPVGATDTQYF. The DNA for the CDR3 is TGTGCCAGCAGCCCCCCTGTAGGAGCGACAGATACGCAGTATTTT.

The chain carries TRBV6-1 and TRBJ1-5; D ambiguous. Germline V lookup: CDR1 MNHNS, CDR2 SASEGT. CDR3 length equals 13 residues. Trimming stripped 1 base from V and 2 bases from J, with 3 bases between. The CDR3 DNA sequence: TGTGCCAGCAGTGAAGACGGCAATCAGCCCCAGCATTTT. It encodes CASSEDGNQPQHF.

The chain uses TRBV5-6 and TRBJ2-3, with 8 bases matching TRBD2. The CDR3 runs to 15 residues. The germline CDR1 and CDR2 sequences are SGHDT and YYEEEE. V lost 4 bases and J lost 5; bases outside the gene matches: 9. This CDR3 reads CASSPGGDQGDTQYF. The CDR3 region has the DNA TGTGCCAGCAGCCCGGGAGGGGATCAGGGAGATACGCAGTATTTT.

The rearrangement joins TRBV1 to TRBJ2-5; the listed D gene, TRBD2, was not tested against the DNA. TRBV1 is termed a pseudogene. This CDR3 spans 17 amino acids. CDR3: CTSSQDPSGGVEETQYF. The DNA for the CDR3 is TGCACCAGCAGCCAAGATCCCAGCGGGGGGGTGGAAGAGACCCAGTACTTC.

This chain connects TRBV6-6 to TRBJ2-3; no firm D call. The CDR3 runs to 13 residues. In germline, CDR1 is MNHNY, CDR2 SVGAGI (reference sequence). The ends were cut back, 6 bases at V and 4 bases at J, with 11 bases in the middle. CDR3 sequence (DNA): TGTGCCAGCAGCCCCCGGGTGTCAGATACGCAGTATTTT. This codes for CASSPRVSDTQYF.

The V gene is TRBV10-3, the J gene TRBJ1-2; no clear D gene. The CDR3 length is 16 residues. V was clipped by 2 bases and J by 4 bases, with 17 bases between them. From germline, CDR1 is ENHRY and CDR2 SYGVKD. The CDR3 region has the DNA TGTGCCATCAGTGAGACTGAACGGTGGGAGCTCTATGGCTACACCTTC. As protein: CAISETERWELYGYTF.

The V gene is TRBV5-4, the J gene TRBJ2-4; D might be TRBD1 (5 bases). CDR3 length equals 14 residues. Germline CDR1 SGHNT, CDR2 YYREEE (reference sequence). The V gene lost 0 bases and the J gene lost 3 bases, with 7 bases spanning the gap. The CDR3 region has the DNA TGTGCCAGCAGCTTGGCCGACAGCAAAAACATTCAGTACTTC. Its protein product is CASSLADSKNIQYF.

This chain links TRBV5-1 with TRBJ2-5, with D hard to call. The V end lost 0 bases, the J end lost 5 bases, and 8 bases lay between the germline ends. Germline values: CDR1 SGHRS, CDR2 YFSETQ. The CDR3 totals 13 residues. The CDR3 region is CASSLDLGETQYF. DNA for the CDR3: TGCGCCAGCAGCTTGGACCTGGGGGAGACCCAGTACTTC.

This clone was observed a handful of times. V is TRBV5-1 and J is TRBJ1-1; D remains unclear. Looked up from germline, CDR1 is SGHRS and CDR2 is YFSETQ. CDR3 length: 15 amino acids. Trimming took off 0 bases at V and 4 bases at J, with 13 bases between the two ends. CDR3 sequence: CASSLEGIEGTEAFF. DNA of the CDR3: TGCGCCAGCAGCTTGGAAGGCATAGAGGGCACTGAAGCTTTCTTT.

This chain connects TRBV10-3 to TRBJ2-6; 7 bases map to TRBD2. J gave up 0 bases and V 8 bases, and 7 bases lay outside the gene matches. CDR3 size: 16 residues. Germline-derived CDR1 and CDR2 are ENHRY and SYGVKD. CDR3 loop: CAIGRASGSGANVLTF. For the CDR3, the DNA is TGTGCCATCGGTAGAGCTAGCGGCTCTGGGGCCAACGTCCTGACTTTC.

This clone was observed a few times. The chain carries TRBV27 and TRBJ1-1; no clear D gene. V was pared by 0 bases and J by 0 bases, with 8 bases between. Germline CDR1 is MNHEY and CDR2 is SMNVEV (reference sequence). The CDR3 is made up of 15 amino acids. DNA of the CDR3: TGTGCCAGCAGTTTATCCGCAGGCATGAACACTGAAGCTTTCTTT. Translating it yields CASSLSAGMNTEAFF.

CDR3 DNA sequence: TGTGCCAGCAGCTTGGAGGGGCAGTATGGCTACACCTTC. It is translated as CASSLEGQYGYTF. This chain joins TRBV5-4 and TRBJ1-2, with a tentative D call TRBD1 (5 bases). Germline CDR1 reads SGHNT; CDR2 reads YYREEE (reference sequence). V was trimmed by 0 bases and J by 5 bases, leaving 8 bases between them. The CDR3 is 13 residues long.

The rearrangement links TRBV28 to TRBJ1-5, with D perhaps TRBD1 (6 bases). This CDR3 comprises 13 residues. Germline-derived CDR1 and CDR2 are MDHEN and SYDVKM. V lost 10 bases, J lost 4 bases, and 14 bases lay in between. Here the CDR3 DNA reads TGTGCCACCAAGCAAACAGGGAATCAGCCCCAGCATTTT. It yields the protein CATKQTGNQPQHF.

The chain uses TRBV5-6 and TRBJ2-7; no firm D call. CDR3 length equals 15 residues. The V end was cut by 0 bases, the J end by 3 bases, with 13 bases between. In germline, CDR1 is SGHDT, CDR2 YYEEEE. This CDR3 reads CASSLVWTTHYEQYF. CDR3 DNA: TGTGCCAGCAGCTTGGTGTGGACGACGCACTACGAGCAGTACTTC.

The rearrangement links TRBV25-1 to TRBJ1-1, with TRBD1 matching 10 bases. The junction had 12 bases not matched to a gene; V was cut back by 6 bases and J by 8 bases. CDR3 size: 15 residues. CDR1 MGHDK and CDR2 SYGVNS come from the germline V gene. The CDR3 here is CASSPPPGQGVEAFF. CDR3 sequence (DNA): TGTGCCAGCAGCCCTCCCCCCGGACAGGGGGTCGAAGCTTTCTTT.

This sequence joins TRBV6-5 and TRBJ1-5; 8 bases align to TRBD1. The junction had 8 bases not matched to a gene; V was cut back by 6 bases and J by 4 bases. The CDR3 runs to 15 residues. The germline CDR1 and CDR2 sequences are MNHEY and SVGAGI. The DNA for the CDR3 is TGTGCCAGCAGCCGCGGACAGGGTCGGAATCAGCCCCAGCATTTT. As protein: CASSRGQGRNQPQHF.

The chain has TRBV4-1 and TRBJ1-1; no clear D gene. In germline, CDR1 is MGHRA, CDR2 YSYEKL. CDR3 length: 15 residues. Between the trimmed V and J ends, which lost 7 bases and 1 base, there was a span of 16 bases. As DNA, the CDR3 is TGCGCCAGCAATCCCATGGGGATTGGGAACACTGAAGCTTTCTTT. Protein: CASNPMGIGNTEAFF.

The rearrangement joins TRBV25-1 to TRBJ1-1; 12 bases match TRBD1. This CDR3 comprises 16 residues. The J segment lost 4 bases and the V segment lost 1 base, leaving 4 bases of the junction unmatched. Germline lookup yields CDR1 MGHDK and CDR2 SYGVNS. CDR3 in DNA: TGTGCCAGCAGTGAATTGGGGACAGGGGGCTTCACTGAAGCTTTCTTT. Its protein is CASSELGTGGFTEAFF. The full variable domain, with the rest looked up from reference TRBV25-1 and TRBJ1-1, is EADIYQTPRYLVIGTGKKITLECSQTMGHDKMYWYQQDPGMELHLIHYSYGVNSTEKGDLSSESTVSRIRTEHFPLTLESARPSHTSQYLCASSELGTGGFTEAFFGQGTRLTVV.

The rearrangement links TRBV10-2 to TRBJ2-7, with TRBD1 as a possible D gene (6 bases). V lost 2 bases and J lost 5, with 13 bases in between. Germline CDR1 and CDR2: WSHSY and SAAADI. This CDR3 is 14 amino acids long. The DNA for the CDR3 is TGCGCCAGCAGTGAGGACAGGATGGGCCACGAGCAGTACTTC. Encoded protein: CASSEDRMGHEQYF.

The CDR3 reads CASTGQATNYGYTF. The CDR3 bases are TGTGCCAGTACCGGGCAGGCCACTAACTATGGCTACACCTTC. V is TRBV19 and J is TRBJ1-2; unclear D gene. This CDR3 has 14 amino acids. Per the germline V gene, CDR1 is LNHDA and CDR2 is SQIVND (reference sequence). Trimming took 7 bases from V and 0 from J, leaving 12 bases between them. Full variable domain (outside the CDR3, taken from reference TRBV19 and TRBJ1-2): DGGITQSPKYLFRKEGQNVTLSCEQNLNHDAMYWYRQDPGQGLRLIYYSQIVNDFQKGDIAEGYSVSREKKESFPLTVTSAQKNPTAFYLCASTGQATNYGYTFGSGTRLTVV.

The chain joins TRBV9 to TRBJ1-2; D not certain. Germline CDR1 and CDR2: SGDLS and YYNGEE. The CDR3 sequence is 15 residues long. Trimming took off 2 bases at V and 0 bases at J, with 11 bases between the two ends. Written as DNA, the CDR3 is TGTGCCAGCAGCGTCGAGCCTACGACTAACTATGGCTACACCTTC. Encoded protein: CASSVEPTTNYGYTF.